The rows below give T cell receptor beta chains drawn from one sample of a study of identical twins. TCRdb redid the calling of the 5' RACE reads with MiXCR, one entry per CDR3 protein. The sample has approximately 600,000 distinct CDR3 sequences; more than 9% are singletons. These records were also assigned to another study, of yellow fever vaccine responses in identical twins.

The specimen was PBMCs. The receptors were gathered from a woman aged 18-29 years in good health. Each CDR3 is given with its conserved first and last residue. The D gene is left open where the match is weak. A clone size is listed for some rows: how often the clone was seen (once, few, many), or a class if it is expanded.

D,V,J,size,CDR3,DNA
NA,TRBV15,TRBJ1-1,NA,CATSRDTNTEAFF,TGTGCCACCAGCAGAGATACGAACACTGAAGCTTTCTTT
TRBD1,TRBV6-2/TRBV6-3,TRBJ2-4,few,CASSSTGGRNIQYF,TGTGCCAGCAGTTCAACAGGGGGGAGAAACATTCAGTACTTC
TRBD1,TRBV7-2,TRBJ2-7,many,CASSTGGVGSYEQYF,TGTGCCAGCAGCACAGGGGGTGTTGGGTCCTACGAGCAGTACTTC
NA,TRBV4-1,TRBJ2-7,few,CASSQYTNYEQYF,TGCGCCAGCAGCCAATACACAAACTACGAGCAGTACTTC
NA,TRBV11-1,TRBJ2-7,few,CASSLTGTYEGQYF,TGTGCCAGCAGTTTAACAGGGACCTACGAAGGGCAGTACTTC
TRBD1,TRBV9,TRBJ1-3,NA,CASSPRGTGENTIYF,TGTGCCAGCAGCCCGCGTGGGACAGGCGAAAACACCATATATTTT
NA,TRBV12-3/TRBV12-4,TRBJ2-7,many,CASSFVWDYEQYF,TGTGCCAGCAGTTTTGTTTGGGATTACGAGCAGTACTTC
NA,TRBV7-2,TRBJ2-5,few,CASSPPDHQETQYF,TGTGCCAGCAGCCCCCCGGACCACCAAGAGACCCAGTACTTC
NA,TRBV3-1,TRBJ1-1,many,CASSLRLDEAFF,TGTGCCAGCAGCCTAAGGTTGGATGAAGCTTTCTTT
TRBD2,TRBV20-1,TRBJ2-7,few,CSANPSGNYEQYF,TGCAGTGCTAACCCTAGCGGGAATTACGAGCAGTACTTC
NA,TRBV12-3/TRBV12-4,TRBJ1-1,few,CASSLGGPLNTEAFF,TGTGCCAGCAGTTTAGGCGGTCCGCTGAACACTGAAGCTTTCTTT
TRBD2,TRBV2,TRBJ2-7,NA,CASSTSGGAGEQYF,TGTGCCAGCAGCACTAGCGGGGGGGCCGGCGAGCAGTACTTC
NA,TRBV14,TRBJ2-1,few,CASSQASPEQFF,TGTGCCAGCAGCCAAGCATCACCCGAGCAGTTCTTC
NA,TRBV5-1,TRBJ1-4,NA,CASSLQADDEKLFF,TGCGCCAGCAGCTTGCAGGCCGACGATGAAAAACTGTTTTTT
NA,TRBV3-1,TRBJ2-5,many,CASSQDLGSETQYF,TGTGCCAGCAGCCAAGATTTGGGAAGCGAGACCCAGTACTTC
NA,TRBV19,TRBJ2-3,few,CASSFEGTGTDTQYF,TGTGCCAGTAGTTTTGAGGGGACGGGCACAGATACGCAGTATTTT
NA,TRBV29-1,TRBJ2-7,few,CSVVGGWHFGPLGVNEQYF,TGCAGCGTTGTTGGGGGGTGGCATTTTGGACCCCTGGGGGTTAACGAGCAGTACTTC
NA,TRBV14,TRBJ2-1,many,CASSQEIGLYNEQFF,TGTGCCAGCAGCCAAGAGATCGGGTTGTACAATGAGCAGTTCTTC
TRBD2,TRBV12-3/TRBV12-4,TRBJ2-1,NA,CASSPAGLAGYNEQFF,TGTGCCAGCAGCCCAGCAGGACTAGCGGGGTACAATGAGCAGTTCTTC
NA,TRBV3-1,TRBJ1-5,NA,CASSQRGPNQPQHF,TGTGCCAGCAGCCAAAGGGGCCCCAATCAGCCCCAGCATTTT
NA,TRBV6-2/TRBV6-3,TRBJ2-7,NA,CASSYSGAAYEQYF,TGTGCCAGCAGTTACTCCGGAGCCGCCTACGAGCAGTACTTC
TRBD1,TRBV29-1,TRBJ2-3,NA,CSVDPEGAHVDTQYF,TGCAGCGTTGATCCCGAGGGGGCCCATGTGGATACGCAGTATTTT
NA,TRBV7-2,TRBJ2-7,few,CASSLEGGPRHEQYF,TGTGCCAGCAGCTTAGAGGGGGGTCCTCGGCACGAGCAGTACTTC
NA,TRBV2,TRBJ1-2,NA,CASSETNYGYTF,TGTGCCAGCAGTGAAACTAACTATGGCTACACCTTC
TRBD2,TRBV6-5,TRBJ2-2,many,CASSYGGGADGELFF,TGTGCCAGCAGTTATGGCGGGGGGGCCGACGGGGAGCTGTTTTTT
NA,TRBV6-1,TRBJ1-2,many,CASSPTRRQGYGYTF,TGTGCCAGCAGTCCCACGAGAAGGCAGGGCTATGGCTACACCTTC
TRBD2,TRBV6-2/TRBV6-3,TRBJ2-7,few,CASSSTSGRAVVPYEQYF,TGTGCCAGCAGTTCGACTAGCGGGAGGGCCGTAGTGCCCTACGAGCAGTACTTC
NA,TRBV27,TRBJ1-5,few,CASSLGRAGNQPQHF,TGTGCCAGCAGTTTGGGCAGGGCCGGCAATCAGCCCCAGCATTTT
TRBD1,TRBV4-1,TRBJ2-2,few,CASSHAGLQGENTGELFF,TGCGCCAGCAGCCACGCAGGTTTGCAGGGGGAGAACACCGGGGAGCTGTTTTTT
NA,TRBV5-6,TRBJ2-3,few,CASTQSNTDTQYF,TGTGCCAGCACCCAGAGCAATACAGATACGCAGTATTTT
TRBD2,TRBV7-2,TRBJ2-2,NA,CASSFAGGDTGELFF,TGTGCCAGCAGCTTTGCGGGGGGAGACACCGGGGAGCTGTTTTTT
TRBD2,TRBV27,TRBJ2-3,few,CASSFGLAGARTTDTQYF,TGTGCCAGCAGTTTCGGACTAGCGGGAGCACGAACCACAGATACGCAGTATTTT
TRBD2,TRBV10-2,TRBJ2-7,few,CASRGLAGGGYEQYF,TGCGCCAGCAGAGGACTAGCGGGAGGGGGATACGAGCAGTACTTC
NA,TRBV7-9,TRBJ1-5,NA,CASSFAGTQSQPQHF,TGTGCCAGCAGCTTTGCGGGAACACAGAGCCAGCCCCAGCATTTT
NA,TRBV4-2,TRBJ1-3,many,CASSQDLAGSSGNTIYF,TGTGCCAGCAGCCAAGACCTAGCAGGGAGCTCTGGAAACACCATATATTTT
TRBD1,TRBV6-1,TRBJ2-1,NA,CASSLDRGPYNEQFF,TGTGCCAGCAGTCTGGACAGGGGGCCCTACAATGAGCAGTTCTTC
NA,TRBV28,TRBJ2-7,many,CASSFLAGGIDEQYF,NA
TRBD2,TRBV27,TRBJ2-2,many,CASSPGTSRAGELFF,TGTGCCAGCAGTCCGGGGACTAGTCGCGCCGGGGAGCTGTTTTTT
NA,TRBV7-9,TRBJ2-4,few,CASSHQGDPAYF,TGTGCCAGCAGCCATCAAGGAGACCCGGCGTACTTC
NA,TRBV6-5,TRBJ2-5,NA,CASSYWGQETQYF,TGTGCCAGCAGTTACTGGGGGCAAGAGACCCAGTACTTC
NA,TRBV5-1,TRBJ1-1,many,CASSLAAGPNTEAFF,TGCGCCAGCAGCTTGGCGGCAGGCCCGAACACTGAAGCTTTCTTT
NA,TRBV12-3/TRBV12-4,TRBJ1-6,many,CASSLARDGSPLHF,TGTGCCAGCAGTTTAGCCAGGGACGGGTCACCCCTCCACTTT
NA,TRBV6-5,TRBJ1-4,NA,CASGTFNEKLFF,TGTGCCAGCGGGACTTTTAATGAAAAACTGTTTTTT
TRBD1,TRBV6-5,TRBJ2-7,few,CASSYSGQGDPYEQYF,TGTGCCAGCAGTTACAGCGGACAGGGCGACCCCTACGAGCAGTACTTC
NA,TRBV20-1,TRBJ2-3,many,CSAKRAGDTQYF,TGCAGTGCCAAACGAGCGGGAGATACGCAGTATTTT